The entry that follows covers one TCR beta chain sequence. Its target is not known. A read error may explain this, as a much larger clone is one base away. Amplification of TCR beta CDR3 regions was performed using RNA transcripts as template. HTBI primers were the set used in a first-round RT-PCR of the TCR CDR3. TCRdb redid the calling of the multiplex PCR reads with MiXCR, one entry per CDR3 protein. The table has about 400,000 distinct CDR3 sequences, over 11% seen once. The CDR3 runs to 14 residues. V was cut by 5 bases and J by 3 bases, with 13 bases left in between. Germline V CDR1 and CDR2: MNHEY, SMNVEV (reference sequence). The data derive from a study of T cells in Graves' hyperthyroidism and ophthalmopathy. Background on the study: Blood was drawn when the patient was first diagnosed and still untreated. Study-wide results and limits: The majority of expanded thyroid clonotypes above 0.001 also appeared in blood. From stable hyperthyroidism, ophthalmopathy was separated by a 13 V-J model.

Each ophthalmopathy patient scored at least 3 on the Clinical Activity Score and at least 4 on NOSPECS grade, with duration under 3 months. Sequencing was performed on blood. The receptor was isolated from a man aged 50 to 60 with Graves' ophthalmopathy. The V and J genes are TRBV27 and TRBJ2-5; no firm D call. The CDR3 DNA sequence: TGTGCCAGCAGTGTGGACGGTGGAAAAGAGACCCAGTACTTC. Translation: CASSVDGGKETQYF.